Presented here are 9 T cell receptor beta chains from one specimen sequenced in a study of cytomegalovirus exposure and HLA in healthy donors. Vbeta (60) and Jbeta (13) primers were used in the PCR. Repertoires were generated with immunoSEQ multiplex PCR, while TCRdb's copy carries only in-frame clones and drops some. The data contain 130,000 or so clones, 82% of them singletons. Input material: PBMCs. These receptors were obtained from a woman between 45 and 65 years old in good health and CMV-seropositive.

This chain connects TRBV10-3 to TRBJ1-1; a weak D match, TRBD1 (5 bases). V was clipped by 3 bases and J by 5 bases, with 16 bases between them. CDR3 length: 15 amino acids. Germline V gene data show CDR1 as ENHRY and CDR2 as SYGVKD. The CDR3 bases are TGTGCCATCAGTGAATCCGACAGTGGAAGGACTGAAGCTTTCTTT. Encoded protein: CAISESDSGRTEAFF.

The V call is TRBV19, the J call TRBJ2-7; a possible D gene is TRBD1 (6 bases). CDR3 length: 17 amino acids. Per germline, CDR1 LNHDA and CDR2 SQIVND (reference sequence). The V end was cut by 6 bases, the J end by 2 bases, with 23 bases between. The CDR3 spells CASSPPPSRQVAYEQYF. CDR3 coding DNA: TGTGCCAGTAGCCCCCCGCCTTCGAGACAGGTAGCCTACGAGCAGTACTTC.

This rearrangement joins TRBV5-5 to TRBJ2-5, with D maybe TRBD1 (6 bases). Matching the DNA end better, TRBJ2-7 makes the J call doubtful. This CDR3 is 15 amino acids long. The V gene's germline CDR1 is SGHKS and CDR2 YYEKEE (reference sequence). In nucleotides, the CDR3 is TGTGCCAGCAGCCATCGACAGGCCCTATCCTACGAGCAGTACTTC. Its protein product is CASSHRQALSYEQYF.

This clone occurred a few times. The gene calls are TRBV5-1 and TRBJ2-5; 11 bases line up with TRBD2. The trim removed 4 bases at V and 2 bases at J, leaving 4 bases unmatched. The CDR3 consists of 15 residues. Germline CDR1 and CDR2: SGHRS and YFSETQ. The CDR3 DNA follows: TGCGCCAGCAGCCCTGGGACTAGCGGACAAGAGACCCAGTACTTC. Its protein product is CASSPGTSGQETQYF. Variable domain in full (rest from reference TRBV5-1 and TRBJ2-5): KAGVTQTPRYLIKTRGQQVTLSCSPISGHRSVSWYQQTPGQGLQFLFEYFSETQRNKGNFPGRFSGRQFSNSRSEMNVSTLELGDSALYLCASSPGTSGQETQYFGPGTRLLVL.

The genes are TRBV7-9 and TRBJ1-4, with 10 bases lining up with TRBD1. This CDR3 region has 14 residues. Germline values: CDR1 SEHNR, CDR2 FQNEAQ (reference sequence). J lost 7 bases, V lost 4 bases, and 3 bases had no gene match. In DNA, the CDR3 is TGTGCCAGCAGCTACGACAGGGGGCGTGAAAAACTGTTTTTT. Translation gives CASSYDRGREKLFF.

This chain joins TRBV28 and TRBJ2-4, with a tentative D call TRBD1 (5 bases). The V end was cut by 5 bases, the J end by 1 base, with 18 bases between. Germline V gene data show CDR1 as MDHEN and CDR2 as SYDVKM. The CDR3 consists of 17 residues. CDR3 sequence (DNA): TGTGCCAGCAGTCCCCTCGGACATCCGGAGGCCAAAAACATTCAGTACTTC. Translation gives CASSPLGHPEAKNIQYF.

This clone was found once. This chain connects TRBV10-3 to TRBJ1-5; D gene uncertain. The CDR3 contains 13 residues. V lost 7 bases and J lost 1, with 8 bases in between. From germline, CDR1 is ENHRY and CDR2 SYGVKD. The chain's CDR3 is CAIKAESNQPQHF. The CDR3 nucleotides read TGTGCCATCAAGGCGGAGAGCAATCAGCCCCAGCATTTT.

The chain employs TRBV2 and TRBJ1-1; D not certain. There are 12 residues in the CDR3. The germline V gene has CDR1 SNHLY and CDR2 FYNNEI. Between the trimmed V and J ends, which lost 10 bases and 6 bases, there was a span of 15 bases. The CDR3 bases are TGTGCCACCCAGTATGGGGAGGCTGAAGCTTTCTTT. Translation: CATQYGEAEAFF.

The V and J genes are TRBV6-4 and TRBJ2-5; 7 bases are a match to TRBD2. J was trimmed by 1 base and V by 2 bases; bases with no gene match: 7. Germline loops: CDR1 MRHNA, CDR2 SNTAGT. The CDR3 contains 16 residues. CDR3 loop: CASSDSAERGQETQYF. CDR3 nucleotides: TGTGCCAGCAGTGACAGTGCCGAGCGGGGCCAAGAGACCCAGTACTTC.